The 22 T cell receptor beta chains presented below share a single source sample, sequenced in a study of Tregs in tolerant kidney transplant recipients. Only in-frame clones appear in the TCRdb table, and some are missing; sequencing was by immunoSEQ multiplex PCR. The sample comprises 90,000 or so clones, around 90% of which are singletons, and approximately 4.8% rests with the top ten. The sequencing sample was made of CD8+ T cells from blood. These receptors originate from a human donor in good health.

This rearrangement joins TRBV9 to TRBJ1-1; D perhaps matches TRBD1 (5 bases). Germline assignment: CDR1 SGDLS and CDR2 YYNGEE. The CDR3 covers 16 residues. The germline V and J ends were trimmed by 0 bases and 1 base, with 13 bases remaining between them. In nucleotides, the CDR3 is TGTGCCAGCAGCGTAGGAGGACGCAGGGCGAACACTGAAGCTTTCTTT. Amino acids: CASSVGGRRANTEAFF.

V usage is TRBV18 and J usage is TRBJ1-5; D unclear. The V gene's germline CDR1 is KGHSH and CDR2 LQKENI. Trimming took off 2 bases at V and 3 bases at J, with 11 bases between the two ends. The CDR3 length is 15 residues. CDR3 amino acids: CASSPSGDSNQPQHF. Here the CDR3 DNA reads TGTGCCAGCTCACCAAGCGGGGATTCCAATCAGCCCCAGCATTTT.

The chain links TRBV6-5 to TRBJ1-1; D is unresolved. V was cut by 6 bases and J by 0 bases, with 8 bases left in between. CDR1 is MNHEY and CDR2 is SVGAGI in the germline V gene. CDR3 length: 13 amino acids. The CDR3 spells CASSPQMNTEAFF. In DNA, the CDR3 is TGTGCCAGCAGCCCTCAAATGAACACTGAAGCTTTCTTT.

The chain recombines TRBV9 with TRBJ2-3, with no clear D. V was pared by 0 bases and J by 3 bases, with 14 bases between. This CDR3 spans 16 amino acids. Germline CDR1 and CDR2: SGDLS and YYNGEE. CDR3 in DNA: TGTGCCAGCAGCGTAGCCCCATATTCTGGGACAGATACGCAGTATTTT. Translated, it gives CASSVAPYSGTDTQYF.

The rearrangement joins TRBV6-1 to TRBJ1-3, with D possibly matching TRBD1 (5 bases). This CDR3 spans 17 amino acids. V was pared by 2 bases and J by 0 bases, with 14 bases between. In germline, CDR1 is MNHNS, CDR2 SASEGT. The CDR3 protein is CASSETRGASSGNTIYF. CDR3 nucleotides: TGTGCCAGCAGTGAAACTCGAGGGGCCAGCTCTGGAAACACCATATATTTT.

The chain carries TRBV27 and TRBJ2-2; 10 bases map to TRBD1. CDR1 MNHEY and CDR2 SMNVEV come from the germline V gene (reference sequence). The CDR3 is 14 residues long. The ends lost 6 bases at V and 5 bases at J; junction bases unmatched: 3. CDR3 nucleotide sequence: TGTGCCAGCAGCCGACAGGGGGCTACCGGGGAGCTGTTTTTT. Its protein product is CASSRQGATGELFF.

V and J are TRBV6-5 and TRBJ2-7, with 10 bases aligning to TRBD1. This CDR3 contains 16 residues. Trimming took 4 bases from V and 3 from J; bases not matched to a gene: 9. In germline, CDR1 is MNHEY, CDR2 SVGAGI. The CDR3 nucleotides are TGTGCCAGCAGTTTCCTAAGACAGGGGGCTGGCTACGAGCAGTACTTC. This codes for CASSFLRQGAGYEQYF.

The CDR3 sequence: CATSRDYPRGTIEQYF. CDR3 bases: TGTGCCACCAGCAGAGATTACCCCAGAGGTACTATCGAGCAGTACTTC. V and J are TRBV15 and TRBJ2-7; D uncertain. Germline V CDR1 and CDR2: LNHNV, YYDKDF (reference sequence). Deletions cut 0 bases from V and 6 bases from J, with 18 bases between. CDR3 length equals 16 residues.

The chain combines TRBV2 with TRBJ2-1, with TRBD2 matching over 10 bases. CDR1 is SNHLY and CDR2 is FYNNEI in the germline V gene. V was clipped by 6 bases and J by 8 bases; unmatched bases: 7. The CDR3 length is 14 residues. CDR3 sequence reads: CASSLLAGYDEQFF. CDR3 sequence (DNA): TGTGCCAGCAGCCTACTAGCGGGATACGATGAGCAGTTCTTC. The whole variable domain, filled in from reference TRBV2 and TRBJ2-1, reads EPEVTQTPSHQVTQMGQEVILRCVPISNHLYFYWYRQILGQKVEFLVSFYNNEISEKSEIFDDQFSVERPDGSNFTLKIRSTKLEDSAMYFCASSLLAGYDEQFFGPGTRLTVL.

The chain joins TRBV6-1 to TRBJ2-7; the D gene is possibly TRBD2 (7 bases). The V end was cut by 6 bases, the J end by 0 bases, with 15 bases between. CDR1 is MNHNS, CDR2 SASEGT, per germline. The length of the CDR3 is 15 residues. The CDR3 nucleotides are TGTGCCAGCAGAGGGGGGGACCGTTACTCCTACGAGCAGTACTTC. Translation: CASRGGDRYSYEQYF.

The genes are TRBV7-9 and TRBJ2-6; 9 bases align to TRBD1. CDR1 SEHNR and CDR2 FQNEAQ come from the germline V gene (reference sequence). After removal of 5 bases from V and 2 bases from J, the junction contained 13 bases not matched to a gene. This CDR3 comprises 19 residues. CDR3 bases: TGTGCCAGCAGCCCTCTCCTCCGGGACAGGGTGCCTGGGGCCAACGTCCTGACTTTC. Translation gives CASSPLLRDRVPGANVLTF.

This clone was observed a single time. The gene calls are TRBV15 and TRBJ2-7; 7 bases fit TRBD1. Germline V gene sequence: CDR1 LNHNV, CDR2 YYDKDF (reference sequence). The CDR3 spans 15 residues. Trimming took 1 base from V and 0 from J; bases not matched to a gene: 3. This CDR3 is CATSRADRDSYEQYF. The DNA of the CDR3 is TGTGCCACCAGCAGAGCCGACAGGGACTCCTACGAGCAGTACTTC.

DNA of the CDR3: TGTGCCACTACCGGAAACACCATATATTTT. The encoded protein is CATTGNTIYF. V is TRBV19 and J is TRBJ1-3; D unresolved. The germline V gene has CDR1 LNHDA and CDR2 SQIVND (reference sequence). The V and J ends lost 10 bases and 4 bases respectively, with 5 bases between them. CDR3 length: 10 residues.

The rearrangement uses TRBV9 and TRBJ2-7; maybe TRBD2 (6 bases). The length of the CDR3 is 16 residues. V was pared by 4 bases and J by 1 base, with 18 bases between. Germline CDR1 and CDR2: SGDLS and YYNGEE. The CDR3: CASSQFTGTSSYEQYF. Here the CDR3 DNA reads TGTGCCAGCAGCCAATTTACCGGGACTTCTTCCTACGAGCAGTACTTC.

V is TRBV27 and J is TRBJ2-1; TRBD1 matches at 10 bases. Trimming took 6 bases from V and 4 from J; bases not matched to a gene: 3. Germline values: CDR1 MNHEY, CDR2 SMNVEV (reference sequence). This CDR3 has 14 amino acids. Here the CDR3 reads CASSDRGHYNEQFF. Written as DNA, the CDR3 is TGTGCCAGCAGCGACAGGGGGCATTACAATGAGCAGTTCTTC.

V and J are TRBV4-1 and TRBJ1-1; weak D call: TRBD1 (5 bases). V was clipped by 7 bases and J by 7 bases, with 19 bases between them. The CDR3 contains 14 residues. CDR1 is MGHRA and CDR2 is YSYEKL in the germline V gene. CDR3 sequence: CASTMMGTHLEAFF. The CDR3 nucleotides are TGCGCCAGCACTATGATGGGGACTCACCTTGAAGCTTTCTTT.

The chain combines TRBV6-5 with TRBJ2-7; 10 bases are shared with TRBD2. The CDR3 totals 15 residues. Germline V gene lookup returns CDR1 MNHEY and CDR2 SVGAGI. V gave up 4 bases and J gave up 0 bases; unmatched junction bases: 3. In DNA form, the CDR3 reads TGTGCCAGCAGTTCTAGCGGGAGAGTCTCCTACGAGCAGTACTTC. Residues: CASSSSGRVSYEQYF.

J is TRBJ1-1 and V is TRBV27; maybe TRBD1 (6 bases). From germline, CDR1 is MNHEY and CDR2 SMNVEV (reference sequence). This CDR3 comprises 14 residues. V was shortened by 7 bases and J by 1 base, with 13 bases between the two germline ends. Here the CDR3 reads CASTPTGSNTEAFF. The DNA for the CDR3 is TGTGCCAGCACCCCGACAGGCTCGAACACTGAAGCTTTCTTT.

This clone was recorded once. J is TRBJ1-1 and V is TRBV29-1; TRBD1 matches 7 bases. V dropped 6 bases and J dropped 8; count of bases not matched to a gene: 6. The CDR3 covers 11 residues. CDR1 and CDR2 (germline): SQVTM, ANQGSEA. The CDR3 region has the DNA TGCAGCGTGCCCAGGGGGGCCGAAGCTTTCTTT. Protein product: CSVPRGAEAFF.

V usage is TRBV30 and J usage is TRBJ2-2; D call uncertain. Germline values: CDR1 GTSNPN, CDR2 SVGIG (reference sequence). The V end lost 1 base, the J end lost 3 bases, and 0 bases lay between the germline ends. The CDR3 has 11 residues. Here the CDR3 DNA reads TGTGCCTGGAGTGACACCGGGGAGCTGTTTTTT. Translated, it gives CAWSDTGELFF.

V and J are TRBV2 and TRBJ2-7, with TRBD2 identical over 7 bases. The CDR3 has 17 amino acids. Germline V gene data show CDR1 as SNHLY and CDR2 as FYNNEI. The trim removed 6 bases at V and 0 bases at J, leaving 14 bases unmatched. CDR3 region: CASSTGTTQLSSYEQYF. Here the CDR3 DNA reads TGTGCCAGCAGCACCGGGACTACCCAGTTGAGCTCCTACGAGCAGTACTTC.

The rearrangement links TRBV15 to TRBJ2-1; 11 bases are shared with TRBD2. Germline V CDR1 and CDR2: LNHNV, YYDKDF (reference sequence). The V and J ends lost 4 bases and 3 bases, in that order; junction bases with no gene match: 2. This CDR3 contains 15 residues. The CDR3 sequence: CATSTGTSGYNEQFF. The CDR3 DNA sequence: TGTGCCACCAGCACCGGGACTAGCGGCTACAATGAGCAGTTCTTC.